This TCR beta chain derives from a study of T cells after yellow fever vaccination. About the research overall: Those fractions that held only low numbers of cells were prepared using the SMART-Seq v4 Ultra Low Input RNA kit.

Concerning this clonotype: Its antigen is still unknown.

V lost 1 base and J lost 6, with 13 bases in between. Germline V gene lookup returns CDR1 SGHNT and CDR2 YENEEA. This CDR3 comprises 14 residues. General observations from the study: The booster saw the reappearance of most primary-vaccination clones (about 95% CD4, 80% to 90% CD8).

TCRdb used MiXCR to reprocess the 5' RACE reads, holding one entry per CDR3 protein. The sample has tens of thousands of distinct CDR3 sequences, roughly 6.9% seen once. The receptor was derived from a man between 18 and 29 years old who received the YFV17D yellow fever vaccine. This chain links TRBV11-3 with TRBJ2-7, with D possibly called TRBD1 or TRBD2 (6 bases each). Material: CD8+ T cells sorted from PBMCs, obtained less than 6 days after the first yellow fever vaccination. CDR3 in DNA: TGTGCCAGCAGCTTAGTGGGGGGCTTCTCCGAGCAGTACTTC. Translating it yields CASSLVGGFSEQYF. Filled out from reference TRBV11-3 and TRBJ2-7, the complete variable domain reads EAGVVQSPRYKIIEKKQPVAFWCNPISGHNTLYWYLQNLGQGPELLIRYENEEAVDDSQLPKDRFSAERLKGVDSTLKIQPAELGDSAVYLCASSLVGGFSEQYFGPGTRLTVT.